The T cell receptor beta chain under discussion was sequenced for a study of cytotoxic CD8 clonotypes in ibrutinib-treated CLL. The overall study: Following treatment for a median around 11 months, range 6 to 36, response samples were then taken.

The V gene lost 0 bases and the J gene lost 0 bases, with 10 bases spanning the gap. The germline V gene has CDR1 SGHRS and CDR2 YFSETQ. The CDR3 spans 16 residues. Generated by immunoSEQ multiplex PCR, the TCRdb table keeps only in-frame clones and is missing some. The table includes roughly 18,000 clones, around 85% detected once. Frozen-stored PBMCs produced around 2.2 micrograms of genomic DNA for TCR beta libraries. The chain carries TRBV5-1 and TRBJ1-3; perhaps TRBD1 as D (5 bases). The sequence came from a human donor with chronic lymphocytic leukemia. The source was PBMCs, collected before ibrutinib treatment. This CDR3 reads CASSLGDSGSGNTIYF. CDR3 DNA sequence: TGCGCCAGCAGCTTGGGGGACTCCGGCTCTGGAAACACCATATATTTT. The variable domain in full, completed from reference TRBV5-1 and TRBJ1-3, reads KAGVTQTPRYLIKTRGQQVTLSCSPISGHRSVSWYQQTPGQGLQFLFEYFSETQRNKGNFPGRFSGRQFSNSRSEMNVSTLELGDSALYLCASSLGDSGSGNTIYFGEGSWLTVV.